This T cell receptor beta chain was sequenced during a study of T cells in Graves' hyperthyroidism and ophthalmopathy. Study-wide results and limits: Researchers found most expanded thyroid clonotypes above 0.001 in blood as well. Ophthalmopathy onset followed model prediction by a median approximately 6.2 months.

This clonotype was found a few times. Antigen unknown. Newly diagnosed hyperthyroidism patients aged 18 to 65 years had disease lasting under 2 months. For the diagnoses, clinical symptoms, serum thyroxine and TRAb, thyroid ultrasound and orbital computed tomography were used. TCR beta CDR3 regions were amplified from RNA. When the TCR CDR3 underwent first-round RT-PCR, the HTBI primer set was used. TCRdb re-analysed the multiplex PCR reads in MiXCR, keeping a single row per CDR3 protein. Here the sample spans about 760,000 distinct CDR3 sequences, about 35% being singletons. This CDR3 has 15 residues. Trimming at V came to 4 bases and at J to 0 bases, leaving 4 bases not matched to a gene. Germline V gene data show CDR1 as SGHTA and CDR2 as FQGNSA.

The chain is built from TRBV7-2 and TRBJ2-7, with TRBD1 matching 9 bases. This sequence was found in a woman aged 40-49 years with Graves' hyperthyroidism. Sample: blood. The CDR3 region is CASSSGTGSSYEQYF. Here the CDR3 DNA reads TGTGCCAGCAGCTCCGGGACAGGGTCCTCCTACGAGCAGTACTTC.